Described below is a single T cell receptor (beta chain) sequence and its context. This receptor's antigen is unknown. Base qualities are not provided; no much larger clone lies one nucleotide away. This record belongs to a study of blood T cell repertoires in COVID-19 (dated by TCRdb to between 2020 and 2021). For the study in its entirety: The collaborator samples originated in the United States, Italy and Spain and spanned the acute and convalescent phases of COVID-19. The repertoires were released in a freely available public database intended as a resource for research on the immune response to SARS-CoV-2. Samples were obtained from the ongoing ImmuneRACE study (first 160 participants) and from 1,200 or so subjects provided by 6 global collaborators. Subjects who had been exposed to COVID-19, were actively infected with it, or had recovered from it provided the deeply sampled blood TCRbeta repertoires that made up the dataset. The prospective study material was composed of cDNA or gDNA derived from T cells, B-cell-depleted T cells, or PBMCs. HLA class I and class II types, where available, came from metadata supplied by the sample provider rather than from assay-based typing. Sample metadata almost always included a de-identified subject ID, COVID-19 status, age in years and sex. Points the paper makes about the study in general: How much clinical and demographic metadata was included differed by source and by participant, and the metadata was provided uncurated.

Collaborating institutions collected whole blood in K2EDTA tubes following their own protocols. For TCRbeta analysis, collaborators shipped samples as frozen whole blood, isolated PBMCs, or DNA extracted from either of those sample types. TCRbeta CDR3 regions were amplified from genomic DNA by means of the immunoSEQ Assay, a bias-controlled multiplex PCR. The paper's data handling went like this. The number of nucleated cells in each sample was estimated from the amplification of reference gene primers within the assay. To quantify the absolute abundance of each unique TCRbeta CDR3 rearrangement, sequence reads were collapsed and filtered. For each sample, productive Simpson clonality was calculated as the square root of Simpson's diversity index across productive rearrangements. TCRdb's version of the immuneACCESS table is confined to in-frame rearrangements and falls short of the full clone set. An unresolved V gene accounts for under half of the shortfall where checked; the remainder is of unknown origin. V, J and clone size derive from that table, while D and trimming were established from the DNA sequence. In all, the sample holds 95,000 to 120,000 clones, and 88% of those were seen once. The biggest ten clones account for under 3% of the sample.

The material sequenced was peripheral blood. The clonotype was recovered from a human donor in a cohort sampled during active COVID-19.

The CDR3 in this case is CASSPGLSYEQYF. The DNA sequence is TGTGCCAGCAGCCCAGGCCTCTCCTACGAGCAGTACTTC. The chain couples TRBV11-2 to TRBJ2-7; no D segment can be confidently identified. As encoded in the germline V gene, CDR1 is SGHAT while CDR2 is FQNNGV. Its CDR3 holds 13 amino acids, cysteine through phenylalanine. Solely the CDR3 DNA is kept, with 39 bases framed from the first base. V is cut by 5 bases and J by 0 bases, and the space between the germline ends is 8 bases.